This TCR beta chain was recorded in a study of T cell responses to AZD1222 COVID-19 vaccine. The method was immunoSEQ multiplex PCR; TCRdb's version includes in-frame clones alone and lacks a portion of them. The sample has some 150,000 clones; around 88% are singletons. CDR3 size: 15 residues. The V end was cut by 0 bases, the J end by 3 bases, with 12 bases between. Germline V gene lookup returns CDR1 SGDLS and CDR2 YYNGEE. This material consisted of peripheral blood, taken on day 0 of AZD1222 vaccination. J is TRBJ1-2 and V is TRBV9; D might be TRBD1 (6 bases). This receptor was identified in an adult in good health. CDR3 sequence reads: CASSVADRTDYGYTF. CDR3 DNA sequence: TGTGCCAGCAGCGTAGCCGACCGGACAGACTATGGCTACACCTTC. Together with reference TRBV9 and TRBJ1-2, the CDR3 gives the full variable domain: DSGVTQTPKHLITATGQRVTLRCSPRSGDLSVYWYQQSLDQGLQFLIQYYNGEERAKGNILERFSAQQFPDLHSELNLSSLELGDSALYFCASSVADRTDYGYTFGSGTRLTVV.